One and the same sample provided the 8 T cell receptor beta chains below, sequenced in a study of CD8+ T cells in alopecia areata. TCR sequencing used cDNA made by reverse transcription of extracted RNA. Assay used: immunoSEQ multiplex PCR; TCRdb lists only in-frame clones, some missing. The data show about 210,000 clones, approximately 47% seen once. The sample's treatment: oral pan-JAK inhibitor, 5-10 mg twice daily. The sequences come from CD4+ T cells sorted from blood, collected at roughly week 38, from a patient treated with tofacitinib. Receptors originate from a human donor with alopecia areata.

There are a few counts of this clone. The chain recombines TRBV7-2 with TRBJ2-3, with 11 positions matching TRBD2. There are 16 residues in the CDR3. The V gene end was trimmed by 0 bases and the J gene end by 3 bases; junction bases not matched to a gene: 2. The germline V gene has CDR1 SGHTA and CDR2 FQGNSA. Here the CDR3 reads CASSLAVAGGTDTQYF. CDR3 coding DNA: TGTGCCAGCAGCTTAGCGGTAGCGGGGGGGACAGATACGCAGTATTTT.

The V call is TRBV5-1, the J call TRBJ2-3, with 7 positions matching TRBD1. The germline V gene encodes CDR1 SGHRS and CDR2 YFSETQ. The CDR3 has 16 amino acids. V lost 4 bases, J lost 1 base, and 9 bases stayed unmatched. CDR3 sequence: CASSQDTGVGTDTQYF. As DNA, the CDR3 is TGCGCCAGCAGCCAGGATACAGGGGTGGGCACAGATACGCAGTATTTT.

The rearrangement joins TRBV20-1 to TRBJ2-7; D unclear. Per germline, CDR1 DFQATT and CDR2 SNEGSKA (reference sequence). V shed 7 bases and J shed 5 bases, with 12 bases lying between them. The CDR3 is made up of 11 amino acids. This CDR3 is CSVAILDEQYF. The DNA of the CDR3 is TGCAGTGTTGCCATTTTGGACGAGCAGTACTTC.

This clone was recorded a few times. V gene TRBV7-2 combines with J gene TRBJ2-7; D may be TRBD1 (5 bases). Trimming removed 5 bases at V and 2 bases at J, with 16 bases between. Germline V gene sequence: CDR1 SGHTA, CDR2 FQGNSA. This CDR3 spans 15 amino acids. CDR3 coding DNA: TGTGCCAGCAGCAAGGCTCAGGGCGATCCCTACGAGCAGTACTTC. Encoded protein: CASSKAQGDPYEQYF.

The J gene is TRBJ2-3, the V gene TRBV4-1; D might be TRBD2 (6 bases). V was cut by 1 base and J by 3 bases, with 17 bases left in between. This CDR3 region has 17 residues. CDR1 and CDR2 (germline): MGHRA, YSYEKL. The DNA for the CDR3 is TGCGCCAGCAGCCAAGCTCGCGGGACCGACCAGACAGATACGCAGTATTTT. It codes for CASSQARGTDQTDTQYF.

V gene TRBV5-1 combines with J gene TRBJ1-3, with 9 bases fitting TRBD1. Per the germline V gene, CDR1 is SGHRS and CDR2 is YFSETQ. CDR3 size: 18 residues. V shed 0 bases and J 0 bases; nucleotides not matched to a gene: 7. The CDR3 loop is CASSLGGTGRLSGNTIYF. The CDR3, as DNA: TGCGCCAGCAGCTTGGGAGGGACAGGGCGCCTCTCTGGAAACACCATATATTTT. The full variable domain, with the rest looked up from reference TRBV5-1 and TRBJ1-3, is KAGVTQTPRYLIKTRGQQVTLSCSPISGHRSVSWYQQTPGQGLQFLFEYFSETQRNKGNFPGRFSGRQFSNSRSEMNVSTLELGDSALYLCASSLGGTGRLSGNTIYFGEGSWLTVV.

The genes are TRBV7-9 and TRBJ1-2; tentative D call: TRBD1 (5 bases). From germline, CDR1 is SEHNR and CDR2 FQNEAQ (reference sequence). The CDR3 is 16 amino acids. Trimming left V 3 bases short and J 7 bases short, with 21 bases between. CDR3 nucleotides: TGTGCCAGCAGCTTGGTGGAGTCAGGGATTTATGCTGGCTACACCTTC. Protein: CASSLVESGIYAGYTF.

The chain recombines TRBV30 with TRBJ1-2, with a tentative D call TRBD1 (6 bases). CDR1 is GTSNPN and CDR2 is SVGIG in the germline V gene (reference sequence). V was trimmed by 6 bases and J by 2 bases, leaving 13 bases between them. This CDR3 is built from 13 residues. CDR3 bases: TGTGCCTGCTCGGTGGGGGCGAACTATGGCTACACCTTC. As protein: CACSVGANYGYTF.